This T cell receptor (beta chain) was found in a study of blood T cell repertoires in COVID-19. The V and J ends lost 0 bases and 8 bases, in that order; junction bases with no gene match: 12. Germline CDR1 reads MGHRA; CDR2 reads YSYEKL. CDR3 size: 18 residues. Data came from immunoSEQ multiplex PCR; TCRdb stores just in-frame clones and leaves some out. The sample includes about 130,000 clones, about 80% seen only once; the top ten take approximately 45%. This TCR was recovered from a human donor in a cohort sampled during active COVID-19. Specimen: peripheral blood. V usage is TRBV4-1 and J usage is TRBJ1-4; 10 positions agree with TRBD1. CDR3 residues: CASSQDFVAGTGDEKLFF. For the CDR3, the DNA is TGCGCCAGCAGCCAAGATTTCGTCGCCGGGACAGGGGACGAAAAACTGTTTTTT.